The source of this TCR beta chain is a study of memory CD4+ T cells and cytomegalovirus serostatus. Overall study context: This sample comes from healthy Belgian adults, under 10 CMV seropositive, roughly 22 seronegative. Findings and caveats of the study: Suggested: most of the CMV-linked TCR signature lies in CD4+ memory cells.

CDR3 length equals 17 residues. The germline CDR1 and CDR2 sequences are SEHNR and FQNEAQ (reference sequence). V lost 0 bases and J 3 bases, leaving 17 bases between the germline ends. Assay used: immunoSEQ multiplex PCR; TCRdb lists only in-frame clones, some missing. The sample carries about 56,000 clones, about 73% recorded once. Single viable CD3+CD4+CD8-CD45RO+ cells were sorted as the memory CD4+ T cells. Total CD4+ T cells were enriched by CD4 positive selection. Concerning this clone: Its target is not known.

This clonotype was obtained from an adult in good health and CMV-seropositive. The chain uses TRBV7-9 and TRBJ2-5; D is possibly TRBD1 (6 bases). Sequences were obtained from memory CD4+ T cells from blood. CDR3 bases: TGTGCCAGCAGCTTAGCAGGGGGAGCCACCTCTAAAGAGACCCAGTACTTC. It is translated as CASSLAGGATSKETQYF.